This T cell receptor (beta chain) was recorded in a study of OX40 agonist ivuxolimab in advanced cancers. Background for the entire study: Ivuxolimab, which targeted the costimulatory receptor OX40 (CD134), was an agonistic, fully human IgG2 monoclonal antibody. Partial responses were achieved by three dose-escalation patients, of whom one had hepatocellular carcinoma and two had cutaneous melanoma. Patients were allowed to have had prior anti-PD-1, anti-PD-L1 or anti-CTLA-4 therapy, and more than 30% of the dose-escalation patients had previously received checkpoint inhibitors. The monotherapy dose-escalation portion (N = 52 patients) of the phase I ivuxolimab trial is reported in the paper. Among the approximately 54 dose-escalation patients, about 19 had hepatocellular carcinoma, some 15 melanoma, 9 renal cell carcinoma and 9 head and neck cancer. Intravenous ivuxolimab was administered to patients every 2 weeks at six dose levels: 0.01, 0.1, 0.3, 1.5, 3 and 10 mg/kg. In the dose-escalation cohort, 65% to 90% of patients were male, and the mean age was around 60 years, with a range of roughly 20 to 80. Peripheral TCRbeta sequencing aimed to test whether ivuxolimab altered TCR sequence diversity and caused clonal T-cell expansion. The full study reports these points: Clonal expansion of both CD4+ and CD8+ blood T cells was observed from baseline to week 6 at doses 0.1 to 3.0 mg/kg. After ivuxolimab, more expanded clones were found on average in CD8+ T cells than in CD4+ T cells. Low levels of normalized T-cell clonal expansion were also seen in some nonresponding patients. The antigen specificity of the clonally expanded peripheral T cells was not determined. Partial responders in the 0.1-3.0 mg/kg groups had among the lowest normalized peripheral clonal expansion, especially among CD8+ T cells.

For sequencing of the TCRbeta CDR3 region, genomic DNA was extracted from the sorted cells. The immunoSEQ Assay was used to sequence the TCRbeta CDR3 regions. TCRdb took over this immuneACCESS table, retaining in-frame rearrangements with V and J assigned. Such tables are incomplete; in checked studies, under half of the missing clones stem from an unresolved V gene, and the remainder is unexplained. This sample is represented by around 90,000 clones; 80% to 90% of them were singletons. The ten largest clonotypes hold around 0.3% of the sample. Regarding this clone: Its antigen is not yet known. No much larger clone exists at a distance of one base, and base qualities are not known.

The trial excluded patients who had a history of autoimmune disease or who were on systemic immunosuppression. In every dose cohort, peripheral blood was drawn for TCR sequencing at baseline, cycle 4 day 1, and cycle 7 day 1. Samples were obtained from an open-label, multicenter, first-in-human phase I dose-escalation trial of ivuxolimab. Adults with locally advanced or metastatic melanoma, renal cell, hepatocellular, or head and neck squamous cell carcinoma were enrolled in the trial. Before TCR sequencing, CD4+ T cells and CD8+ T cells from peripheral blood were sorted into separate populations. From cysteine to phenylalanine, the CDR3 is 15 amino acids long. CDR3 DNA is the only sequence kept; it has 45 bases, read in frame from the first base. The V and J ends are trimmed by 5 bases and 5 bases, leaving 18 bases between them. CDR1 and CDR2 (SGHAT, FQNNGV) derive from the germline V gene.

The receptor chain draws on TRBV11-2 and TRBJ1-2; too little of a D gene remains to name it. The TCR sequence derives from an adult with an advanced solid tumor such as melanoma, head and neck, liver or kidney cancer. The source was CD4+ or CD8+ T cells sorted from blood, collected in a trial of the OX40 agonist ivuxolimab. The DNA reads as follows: TGTGCCAGCAGCCCCCCCCTTAGAGCTCCGTATGGCTACACCTTC. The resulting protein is CASSPPLRAPYGYTF.